These 24 T cell receptor beta chains originate from one sample sequenced in a study of beta chain features in type 1 diabetes. Study findings and constraints: All four CD4+ subsets from Type 1 diabetes patients carried moderately but significantly shorter TCRB CDR3s.

Every bit of the isolated RNA underwent reverse transcription, so sequencing read expressed TCRB transcripts. TCRdb's table, derived via immunoSEQ multiplex PCR, lists solely in-frame clones and lacks some. The table has roughly 160,000 clones, about 9% seen once. Their target antigens are unknown. Sequencing was done on a sample of central memory CD4+ T cells from blood. These receptors all stem from a woman aged 18-29 years with type 1 diabetes.

This clone was seen a handful of times. V is TRBV7-2 and J is TRBJ2-7, with D unclear. Trimming took 1 base from V and 4 from J, leaving 5 bases between them. This CDR3 spans 12 amino acids. Germline values: CDR1 SGHTA, CDR2 FQGNSA. CDR3 residues: CASSLDLYEQYF. The CDR3 region has the DNA TGTGCCAGCAGCTTAGATCTGTACGAGCAGTACTTC.

Relative to its sample, this clone is medium-sized. V is TRBV7-9 and J is TRBJ2-7; tentatively, D is TRBD2 (6 bases). This CDR3 comprises 13 residues. CDR1 SEHNR and CDR2 FQNEAQ come from the germline V gene (reference sequence). Trimming shortened V by 3 bases and J by 2 bases, and 8 bases separated the two germline ends. The CDR3 coding sequence is TGTGCCAGCAGCTTGGAGGGCCCCTACGAGCAGTACTTC. Translation: CASSLEGPYEQYF.

This clone was counted between two and nine times. The CDR3 sequence is CASSGPKSPQHF. CDR3 nucleotides: TGTGCCAGCAGTGGTCCTAAATCGCCCCAGCATTTT. The V call is TRBV2, the J call TRBJ1-5, with D hard to call. Trimming took off 4 bases at V and 9 bases at J, with 10 bases between the two ends. The CDR3 loop spans 12 amino acids. Germline lookup yields CDR1 SNHLY and CDR2 FYNNEI.

Concerning this clone: Relative to the germline gene, one junction end is altered; a read error may explain this. This chain joins TRBV5-1 and TRBJ2-1; the match to TRBD2 covers 9 bases. The germline gives CDR1 SGHRS, CDR2 YFSETQ. The CDR3 is 15 amino acids. Here the CDR3 reads CASTLTSGTYNEQFF. The CDR3, as DNA: TGCGCCAGCACCTTGACTAGCGGTACCTACAATGAGCAGTTCTTC.

The table lists this clone with a few counts. The rearrangement uses TRBV18 and TRBJ2-2, with a tentative D call TRBD1 (7 bases). The length of the CDR3 is 18 residues. CDR1 and CDR2 (germline): KGHSH, LQKENI. Trimming removed 2 bases at V and 0 bases at J, with 16 bases between. In DNA, the CDR3 is TGTGCCAGCTCACCATCTCAGGGGGGCGGACCGAACACCGGGGAGCTGTTTTTT. It specifies CASSPSQGGGPNTGELFF.

This clone was observed a handful of times. The junction departs from germline at one end; a sequencing error may be responsible. The chain links TRBV5-5 to TRBJ2-1, with 7 bases identical to TRBD2. Germline V CDR1 and CDR2: SGHKS, YYEKEE (reference sequence). The CDR3 loop spans 17 amino acids. CDR3 DNA sequence: TGCGCCAGCAGCCGCCGAATGGGGGGAGGGCCCTTGGATGAGCAGTTCTTC. This encodes CASSRRMGGGPLDEQFF.

V is TRBV2 and J is TRBJ1-5, with 8 bases aligning to TRBD1. Germline assignment: CDR1 SNHLY and CDR2 FYNNEI. The CDR3 runs to 15 residues. With V trimmed by 1 base and J by 7 bases, 6 bases remained unmatched. DNA for the CDR3: TGTGCCAGCAGTGAAGACTCCGGGACAGGACAGCCCCAGCATTTT. It codes for CASSEDSGTGQPQHF.

The chain is built from TRBV5-3 and TRBJ1-1; no definite D call. TRBV5-3 is treated as an ORF (open reading frame) with a function not yet certain. CDR3 size: 13 residues. V was trimmed by 5 bases and J by 4 bases, leaving 12 bases between them. The CDR3, as DNA: TGTGCCAGAAGGTCAGTCCGGGGCACTGAAGCTTTCTTT. Translation gives CARRSVRGTEAFF.

The V and J genes are TRBV10-3 and TRBJ1-1; TRBD1 is a possible D gene (6 bases). CDR1 and CDR2 (germline): ENHRY, SYGVKD. V gave up 9 bases and J gave up 4 bases, with 12 bases separating them. The CDR3 length is 12 residues. CDR3 protein: CAMGGALTEAFF. Here the CDR3 DNA reads TGTGCCATGGGGGGGGCCCTCACTGAAGCTTTCTTT.

The chain has TRBV27 and TRBJ1-3; D gene unclear. V lost 2 bases, J lost 0 bases, and 11 bases lay in between. Germline V CDR1 and CDR2: MNHEY, SMNVEV (reference sequence). The CDR3 covers 16 residues. CDR3 DNA: TGTGCCAGCAGTTTAGTCGGGATCGGCTCTGGAAACACCATATATTTT. This codes for CASSLVGIGSGNTIYF.

The rearrangement links TRBV19 to TRBJ2-2; D is undetermined. Germline V lookup: CDR1 LNHDA, CDR2 SQIVND (reference sequence). This CDR3 is 10 amino acids long. V was shortened by 9 bases and J by 5 bases, with 4 bases between the two germline ends. CDR3 in amino acids: CARRTGELFF. CDR3 bases: TGTGCCAGGAGAACCGGGGAGCTGTTTTTT. The full variable domain, completed using reference TRBV19 and TRBJ2-2, is DGGITQSPKYLFRKEGQNVTLSCEQNLNHDAMYWYRQDPGQGLRLIYYSQIVNDFQKGDIAEGYSVSREKKESFPLTVTSAQKNPTAFYLCARRTGELFFGEGSRLTVL.

This clone was seen more than once but under ten times. The chain carries TRBV18 and TRBJ1-5, with D possibly being TRBD1 (5 bases). Germline values: CDR1 KGHSH, CDR2 LQKENI. CDR3 length: 16 amino acids. Trimming stripped 6 bases from V and 4 bases from J, with 19 bases between. The CDR3 DNA reads TGTGCCAGCTCCCTACGGGTGGTCGGACAAAATCAGCCCCAGCATTTT. As protein: CASSLRVVGQNQPQHF.

Only a few counts were recorded for this clone. The CDR3 sequence: CASSSTQGVGTEAFF. Here the CDR3 DNA reads TGTGCCAGCAGCTCGACACAGGGGGTCGGGACTGAAGCTTTCTTT. The rearrangement uses TRBV7-2 and TRBJ1-1; 8 bases map to TRBD1. J lost 5 bases, V lost 4 bases, and 9 bases had no gene match. This CDR3 comprises 15 residues. Looked up from germline, CDR1 is SGHTA and CDR2 is FQGNSA.

This chain joins TRBV7-9 and TRBJ2-7, with TRBD1 matching 7 bases. In germline, CDR1 is SEHNR, CDR2 FQNEAQ (reference sequence). This CDR3 region has 15 residues. V shed 1 base, J shed 2 bases, and the junction held 5 bases outside the gene matches. CDR3 region: CASSLGQGKTYEQYF. In DNA form, the CDR3 reads TGTGCCAGCAGCTTAGGACAGGGTAAAACCTACGAGCAGTACTTC.

With regard to this clone: Relative to the germline gene, one junction end is altered; a read error may explain this. For the CDR3, the DNA is TGCGCCAGCAGCCAAGATCCCACTAGCGGTGAGACCCAGTACTTC. Translation: CASSQDPTSGETQYF. The chain links TRBV5-4 to TRBJ2-5; 8 bases fit TRBD2. Looked up from germline, CDR1 is SGHNT and CDR2 is YYREEE (reference sequence). This CDR3 is 15 amino acids long.

In its sample, this clone was seen a few times. This chain joins TRBV29-1 and TRBJ1-5, with 8 positions matching TRBD1. The junction had 14 bases not matched to a gene; V was cut back by 4 bases and J by 6 bases. Germline CDR1 reads SQVTM; CDR2 reads ANQGSEA. CDR3 length equals 16 residues. CDR3 protein: CSVAGQEGIDGQPQHF. The CDR3 bases are TGCAGCGTTGCGGGACAGGAAGGAATAGATGGTCAGCCCCAGCATTTT.

V is TRBV14 and J is TRBJ2-1, with a tentative D call TRBD2 (6 bases). Trimming removed 1 base from V and 9 bases from J, with 16 bases in between. In germline, CDR1 is SGHDN, CDR2 FVKESK. CDR3 length: 15 amino acids. CDR3 nucleotide sequence: TGTGCCAGCAGCCAAGTTAGCCTAGCGTCTGGTGAGCAGTTCTTC. This translates into CASSQVSLASGEQFF.

The V and J genes are TRBV27 and TRBJ2-1; TRBD2 aligns across 9 bases. Germline CDR1 and CDR2: MNHEY and SMNVEV (reference sequence). This CDR3 has 15 residues. V was clipped by 7 bases and J by 5 bases; unmatched bases: 9. CDR3 DNA: TGTGCCAGCATGCGGCGCGGGGGGGTCCACAATGAGCAGTTCTTC. Protein: CASMRRGGVHNEQFF.

The chain couples TRBV4-1 to TRBJ1-6; 8 bases map to TRBD1. This CDR3 spans 17 amino acids. Germline CDR1 is MGHRA and CDR2 is YSYEKL. J gave up 10 bases and V 0 bases, and 11 bases lay outside the gene matches. Here the CDR3 DNA reads TGCGCCAGCAGCCAAGAGGGGGTGCCAGGGGGCTCATCACCCCTCCACTTT. Translation: CASSQEGVPGGSSPLHF.

The chain employs TRBV1 and TRBJ1-1; TRBD1 is the table's D call and was not checked against the DNA. TRBV1 is labeled a pseudogene. The CDR3 length is 15 residues. The CDR3 DNA follows: TGCACCAGCAGCCAAGTGGACAGGCGGGCCACTGAAGCTTTCTTT. Translating gives CTSSQVDRRATEAFF.

The chain couples TRBV15 to TRBJ2-5, with TRBD1 matching 8 bases. The CDR3 totals 15 residues. Germline assignment: CDR1 LNHNV and CDR2 YYDKDF (reference sequence). V was clipped by 2 bases and J by 7 bases; unmatched bases: 9. The CDR3 here is CATSRLGGQGGTQYF. CDR3 DNA: TGTGCCACCAGCAGATTGGGAGGACAGGGAGGGACCCAGTACTTC.

The V call is TRBV7-6, the J call TRBJ2-7, with D uncertain. Germline CDR1 and CDR2: SGHVS and FNYEAQ. This CDR3 region has 13 residues. The V end lost 1 base, the J end lost 4 bases, and 8 bases lay between the germline ends. The CDR3 loop is CASSLGEEYEQYF. The CDR3 coding sequence is TGTGCCAGCAGCTTAGGTGAGGAGTACGAGCAGTACTTC.

This chain joins TRBV2 and TRBJ2-5, with TRBD2 matching 10 bases. The J call is in doubt because the DNA end fits TRBJ2-7 better. The CDR3 loop spans 15 amino acids. Germline CDR1 is SNHLY and CDR2 is FYNNEI. The CDR3 coding sequence is TGTGCCAGCAGTGGGTCTAGCGGGGGCCCCTACGAGCAGTACTTC. Encoded protein: CASSGSSGGPYEQYF.

The sample holds a few counts of this clone. The genes are TRBV10-3 and TRBJ1-5, with D possibly TRBD1 on 5 matching bases. The V end was cut by 0 bases, the J end by 1 base, with 13 bases between. The CDR3 runs to 17 residues. CDR1 ENHRY and CDR2 SYGVKD come from the germline V gene. This CDR3 is CAISESRRGASNQPQHF. The CDR3 coding sequence is TGTGCCATCAGTGAGTCTCGTAGGGGCGCGAGCAATCAGCCCCAGCATTTT.